The T cell receptor beta chain under discussion was sequenced for a study of T-cell reconstitution after alpha-beta-depleted transplantation in children. The CDR3 loop spans 16 amino acids. Germline CDR1 is LNHNV and CDR2 is YYDKDF (reference sequence). The V end lost 1 base, the J end lost 0 bases, and 7 bases lay between the germline ends. A library of TCRbeta sequences, prepared with unique molecular identifiers, was generated. TCRdb re-derived calls from the PCR reads in MiXCR, one entry per CDR3 protein. This sample has some 290,000 distinct CDR3 sequences, with roughly 9.5% found just once. The sequence came from a human donor who donated a stem cell graft to a child with SCID. The sequencing used PBMCs from the stem cell graft donor, collected from the stem cell graft. V gene TRBV15 combines with J gene TRBJ2-6; a possible D gene is TRBD1 (5 bases). This chain's CDR3 is CATSRGQFSGANVLTF. DNA of the CDR3: TGTGCCACCAGCAGAGGACAGTTCTCTGGGGCCAACGTCCTGACTTTC. Combining the CDR3 with reference TRBV15 and TRBJ2-6 gives the whole variable domain DAMVIQNPRYQVTQFGKPVTLSCSQTLNHNVMYWYQQKSSQAPKLLFHYYDKDFNNEADTPDNFQSRRPNTSFCFLDIRSPGLGDTAMYLCATSRGQFSGANVLTFGAGSRLTVL.